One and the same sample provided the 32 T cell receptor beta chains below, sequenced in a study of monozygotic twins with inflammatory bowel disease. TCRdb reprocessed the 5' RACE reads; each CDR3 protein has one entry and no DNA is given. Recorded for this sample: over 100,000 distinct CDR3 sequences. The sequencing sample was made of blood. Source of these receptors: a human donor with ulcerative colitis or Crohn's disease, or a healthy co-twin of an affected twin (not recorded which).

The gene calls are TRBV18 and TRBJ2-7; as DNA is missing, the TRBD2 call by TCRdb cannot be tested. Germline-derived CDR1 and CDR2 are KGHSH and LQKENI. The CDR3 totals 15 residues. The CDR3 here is CASSPVTSDTYEQYF.

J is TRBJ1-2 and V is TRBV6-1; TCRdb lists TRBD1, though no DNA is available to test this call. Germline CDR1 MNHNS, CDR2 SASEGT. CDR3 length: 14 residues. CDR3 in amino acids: CASNPGHPNYGYTF.

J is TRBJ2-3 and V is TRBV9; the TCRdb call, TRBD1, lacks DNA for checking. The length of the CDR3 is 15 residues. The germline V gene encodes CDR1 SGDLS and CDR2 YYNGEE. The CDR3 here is CASSALGGPGDTQYF.

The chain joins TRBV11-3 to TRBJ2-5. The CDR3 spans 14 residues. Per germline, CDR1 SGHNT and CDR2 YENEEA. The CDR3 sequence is CASSFGGNQETQYF. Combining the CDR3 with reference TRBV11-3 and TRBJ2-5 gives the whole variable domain EAGVVQSPRYKIIEKKQPVAFWCNPISGHNTLYWYLQNLGQGPELLIRYENEEAVDDSQLPKDRFSAERLKGVDSTLKIQPAELGDSAVYLCASSFGGNQETQYFGPGTRLLVL.

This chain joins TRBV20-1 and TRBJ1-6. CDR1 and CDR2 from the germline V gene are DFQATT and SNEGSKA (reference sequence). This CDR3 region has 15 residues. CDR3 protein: CSARDLGQNHSPLHF.

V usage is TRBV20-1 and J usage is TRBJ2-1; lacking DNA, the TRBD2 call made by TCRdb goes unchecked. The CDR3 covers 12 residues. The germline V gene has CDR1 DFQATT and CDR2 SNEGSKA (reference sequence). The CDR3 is CSARRRDNEQFF.

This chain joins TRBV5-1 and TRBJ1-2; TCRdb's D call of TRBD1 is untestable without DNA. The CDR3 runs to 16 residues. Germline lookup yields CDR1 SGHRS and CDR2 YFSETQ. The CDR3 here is CASSLEVGGSGYGYTF.

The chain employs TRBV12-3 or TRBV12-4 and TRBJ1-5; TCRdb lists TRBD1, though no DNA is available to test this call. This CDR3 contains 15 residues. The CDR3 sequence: CASRRTGGTNQPQHF.

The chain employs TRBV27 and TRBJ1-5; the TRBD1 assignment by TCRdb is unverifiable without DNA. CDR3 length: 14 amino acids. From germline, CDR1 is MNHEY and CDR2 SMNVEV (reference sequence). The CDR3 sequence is CASSYRGHNQPQHF.

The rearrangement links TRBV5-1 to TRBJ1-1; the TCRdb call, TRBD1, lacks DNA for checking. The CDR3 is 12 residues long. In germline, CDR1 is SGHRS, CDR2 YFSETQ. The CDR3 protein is CASSGRDTEAFF.

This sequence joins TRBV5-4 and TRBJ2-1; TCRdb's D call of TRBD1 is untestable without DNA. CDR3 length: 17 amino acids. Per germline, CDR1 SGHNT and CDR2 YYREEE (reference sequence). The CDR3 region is CASRRGGDPSSYNEQFF.

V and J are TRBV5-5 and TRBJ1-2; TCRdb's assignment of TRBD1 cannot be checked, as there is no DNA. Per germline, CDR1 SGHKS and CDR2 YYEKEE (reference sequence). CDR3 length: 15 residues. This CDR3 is CASSLSGTGGVGYTF.

CDR3 region: CASSLGSGAYEQYF. J is TRBJ2-7 and V is TRBV5-1; absent DNA, TCRdb's TRBD2 call cannot be checked. Germline V gene sequence: CDR1 SGHRS, CDR2 YFSETQ. CDR3 length equals 14 residues.

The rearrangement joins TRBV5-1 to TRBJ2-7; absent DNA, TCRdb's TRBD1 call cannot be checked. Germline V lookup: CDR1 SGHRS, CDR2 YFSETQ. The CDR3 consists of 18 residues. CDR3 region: CASRGGDSFQGSSYEQYF.

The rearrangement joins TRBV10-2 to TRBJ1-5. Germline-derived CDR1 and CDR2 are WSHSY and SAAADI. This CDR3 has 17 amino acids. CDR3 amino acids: CASSESVESSGYQPQHF.

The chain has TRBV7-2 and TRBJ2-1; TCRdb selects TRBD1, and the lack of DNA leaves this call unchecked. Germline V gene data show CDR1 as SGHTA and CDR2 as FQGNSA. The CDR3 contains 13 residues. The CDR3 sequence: CASTPSGSRNSFF.

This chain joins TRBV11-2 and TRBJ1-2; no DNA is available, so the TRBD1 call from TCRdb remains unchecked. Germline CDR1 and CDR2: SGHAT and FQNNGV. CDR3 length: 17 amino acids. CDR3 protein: CASSLTAGTGVAGGYTF.

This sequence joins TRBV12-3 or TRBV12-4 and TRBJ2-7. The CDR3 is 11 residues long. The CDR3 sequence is CASSHFYEQYF.

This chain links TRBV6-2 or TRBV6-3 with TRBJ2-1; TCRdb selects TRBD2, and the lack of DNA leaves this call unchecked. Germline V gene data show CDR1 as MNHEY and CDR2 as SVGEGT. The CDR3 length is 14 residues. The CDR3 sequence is CASSSLGRGNEQFF.

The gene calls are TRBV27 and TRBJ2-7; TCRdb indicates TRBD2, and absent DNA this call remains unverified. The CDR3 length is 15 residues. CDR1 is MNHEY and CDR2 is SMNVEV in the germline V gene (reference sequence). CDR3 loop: CASAKLAGELGEQYF.

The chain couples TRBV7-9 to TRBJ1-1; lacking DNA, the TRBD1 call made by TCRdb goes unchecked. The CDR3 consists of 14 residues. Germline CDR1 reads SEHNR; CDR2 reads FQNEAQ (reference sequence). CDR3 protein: CASRATPGPWGAFF.

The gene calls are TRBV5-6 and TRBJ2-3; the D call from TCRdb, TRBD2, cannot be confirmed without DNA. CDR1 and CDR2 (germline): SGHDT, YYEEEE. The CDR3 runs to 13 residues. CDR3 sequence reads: CASSFAALDTQYF.

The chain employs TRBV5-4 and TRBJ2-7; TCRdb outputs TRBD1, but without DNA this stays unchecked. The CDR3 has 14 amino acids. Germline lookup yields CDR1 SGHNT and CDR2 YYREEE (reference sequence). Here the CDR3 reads CASSPPGEIHEQYF.

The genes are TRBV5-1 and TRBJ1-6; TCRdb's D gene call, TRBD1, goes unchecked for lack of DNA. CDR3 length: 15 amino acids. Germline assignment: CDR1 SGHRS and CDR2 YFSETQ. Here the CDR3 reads CASSLQGENNSPLHF.

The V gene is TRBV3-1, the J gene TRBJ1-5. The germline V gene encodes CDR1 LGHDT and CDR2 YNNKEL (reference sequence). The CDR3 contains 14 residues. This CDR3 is CASSPGYSNQPQHF.

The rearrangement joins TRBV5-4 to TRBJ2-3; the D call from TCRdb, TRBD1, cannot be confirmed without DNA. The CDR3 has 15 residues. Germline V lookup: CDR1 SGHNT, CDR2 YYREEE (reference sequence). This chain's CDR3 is CASSIGTGGTDTQYF.

CDR3 residues: CSARDPRTGRETQYF. The chain recombines TRBV20-1 with TRBJ2-5. This CDR3 has 15 residues. Germline assignment: CDR1 DFQATT and CDR2 SNEGSKA (reference sequence).

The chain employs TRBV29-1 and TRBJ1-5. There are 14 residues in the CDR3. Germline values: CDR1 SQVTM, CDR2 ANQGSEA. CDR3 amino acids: CSVSDGDSNQPQHF.

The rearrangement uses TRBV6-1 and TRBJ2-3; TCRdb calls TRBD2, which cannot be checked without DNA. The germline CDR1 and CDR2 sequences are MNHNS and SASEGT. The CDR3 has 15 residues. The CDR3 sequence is CASGPLAGGPDTQYF.

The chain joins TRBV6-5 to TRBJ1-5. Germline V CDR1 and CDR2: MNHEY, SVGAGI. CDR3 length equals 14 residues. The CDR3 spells CASSYGGSGQPQHF.

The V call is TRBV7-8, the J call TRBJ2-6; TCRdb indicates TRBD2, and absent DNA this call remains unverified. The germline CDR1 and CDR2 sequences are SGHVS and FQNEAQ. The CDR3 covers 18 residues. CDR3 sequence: CASSLVSPSPSGANVLTF.

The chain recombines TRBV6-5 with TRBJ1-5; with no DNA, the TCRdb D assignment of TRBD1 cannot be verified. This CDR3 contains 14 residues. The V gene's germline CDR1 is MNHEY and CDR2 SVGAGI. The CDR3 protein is CASSSTGANQPQHF.